This TCR beta chain was recorded in a study of blood T cell repertoires in COVID-19. Study in general: COVID-19 samples, acute and convalescent, were from the United States, Italy and Spain.

This CDR3 spans 16 amino acids. The germline gives CDR1 MNHNY, CDR2 SVGAGI (reference sequence). V gave up 5 bases and J gave up 6 bases, with 20 bases separating them. Data came from immunoSEQ multiplex PCR; TCRdb stores just in-frame clones and leaves some out. Of some 130,000 clones listed, over 80% are singletons. Each participant's cohort was designated according to participant-reported clinical history. Two negative PCRs, clearance, or symptom resolution characterized the recovered Cohort 3 donors. This sequence was found in a man aged 25 to 40 who had recovered from COVID-19. The genes are TRBV6-6 and TRBJ1-5, with D possibly TRBD1 on 5 matching bases. Sequenced material: PBMCs or T cells enriched from blood (not recorded which). CDR3 sequence reads: CASSTREKGQSQPQHF. CDR3 DNA sequence: TGTGCCAGCAGTACCCGTGAGAAGGGGCAGAGTCAGCCCCAGCATTTT.